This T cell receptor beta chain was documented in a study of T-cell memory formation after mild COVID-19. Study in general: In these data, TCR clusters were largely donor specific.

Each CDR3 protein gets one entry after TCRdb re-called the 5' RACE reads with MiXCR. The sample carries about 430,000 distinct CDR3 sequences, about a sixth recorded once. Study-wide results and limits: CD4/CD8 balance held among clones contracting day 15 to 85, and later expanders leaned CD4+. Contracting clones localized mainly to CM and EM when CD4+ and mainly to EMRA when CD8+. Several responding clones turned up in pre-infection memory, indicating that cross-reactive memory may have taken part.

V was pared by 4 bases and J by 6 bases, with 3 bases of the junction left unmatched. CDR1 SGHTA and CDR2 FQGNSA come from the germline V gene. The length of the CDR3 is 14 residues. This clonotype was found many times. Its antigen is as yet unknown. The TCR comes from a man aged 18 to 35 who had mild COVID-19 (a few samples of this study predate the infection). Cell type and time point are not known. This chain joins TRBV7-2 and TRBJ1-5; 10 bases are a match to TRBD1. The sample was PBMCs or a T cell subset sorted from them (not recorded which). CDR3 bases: TGTGCCAGCAGCTCGACAGGGGGCTTTCAGCCCCAGCATTTT. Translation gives CASSSTGGFQPQHF.